This entry is about one TCR beta chain. Antigen: not known. MiXCR, applied by TCRdb to the 5' RACE reads, yields one record per CDR3 protein. The table includes 350,000 to 450,000 distinct CDR3 sequences, around 20% detected once. This record comes from a study of T-cell memory formation after mild COVID-19. At the level of the study: Largely, TCR clusters stayed within a single donor.

Study findings and constraints: A second wave of clones peaked on day 37, and their SARS-CoV-2 specificity went unconfirmed. Balance between CD4 and CD8 was seen in clones contracting day 15 to 85, and a CD4+ lean was seen in later expanders. Within pre-infection memory, some responding clones were found, suggesting cross-reactive memory joined.

CDR3 length: 18 residues. Input material: PBMCs or a T cell subset sorted from them (not recorded which). The chain employs TRBV21-1 and TRBJ2-7; no check of the table's D call, TRBD2, against the DNA was made. TRBV21-1 is deemed a pseudogene. The TCR was taken from an adult woman who had mild COVID-19 (a few samples of this study predate the infection). Cell type and time point are not known. The DNA for the CDR3 is TGTGCCAGCCCCTTGGGCAGGGTCGACACGGGAGATATGGACGAGCAGTACTTC. Protein product: CASPLGRVDTGDMDEQYF.